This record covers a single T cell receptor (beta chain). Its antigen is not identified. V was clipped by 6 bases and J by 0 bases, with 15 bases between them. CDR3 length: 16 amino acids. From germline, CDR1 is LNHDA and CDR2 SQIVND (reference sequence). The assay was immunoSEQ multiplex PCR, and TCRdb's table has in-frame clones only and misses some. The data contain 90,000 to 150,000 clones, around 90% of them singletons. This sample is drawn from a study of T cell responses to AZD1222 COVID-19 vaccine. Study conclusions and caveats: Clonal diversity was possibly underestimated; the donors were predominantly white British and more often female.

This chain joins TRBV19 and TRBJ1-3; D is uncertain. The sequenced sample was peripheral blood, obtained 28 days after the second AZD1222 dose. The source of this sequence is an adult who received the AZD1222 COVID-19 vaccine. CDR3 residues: CASSHGRRDSGNTIYF. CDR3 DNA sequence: TGTGCCAGTAGCCACGGACGTCGGGACTCTGGAAACACCATATATTTT.